Each of the 32 T cell receptor beta chains below was sequenced from the same sample in a study of T cells in Graves' hyperthyroidism and ophthalmopathy. RNA transcripts provided the source from which TCR beta CDR3 regions were amplified. During a first-round RT-PCR of the TCR CDR3, the HTBI primer set was used. Each CDR3 protein is one row after TCRdb ran MiXCR on the multiplex PCR reads. The repertoire holds some 570,000 distinct CDR3 sequences, 15% to 20% seen once, with roughly 18% in the top ten. Sequencing used blood. These receptors all come from a woman aged 18-29 years with Graves' ophthalmopathy.

The rearrangement uses TRBV5-1 and TRBJ1-2; 9 bases are shared with TRBD1. Trimming cost V 1 base and J 5 bases; bases outside gene matches: 6. The CDR3 contains 15 residues. CDR1 and CDR2 from the germline V gene are SGHRS and YFSETQ. The CDR3 spells CASSLMGQGTYGYTF. In nucleotides, the CDR3 is TGCGCCAGCAGCTTGATGGGACAGGGAACTTATGGCTACACCTTC.

The CDR3 sequence is CSVDSPGGAGNEQFF. DNA of the CDR3: TGCAGCGTTGACTCGCCGGGGGGGGCGGGCAATGAGCAGTTCTTC. This sequence joins TRBV29-1 and TRBJ2-1, with TRBD2 matching over 8 bases. With 3 bases clipped from V and 6 bases from J, the junction kept 10 bases outside the gene matches. The germline V gene encodes CDR1 SQVTM and CDR2 ANQGSEA. The CDR3 contains 15 residues.

This clonotype was detected many times. Here the CDR3 reads CSASRGSKLRATEAFF. The CDR3 nucleotides read TGCAGTGCTAGTCGGGGGTCCAAATTGAGGGCAACTGAAGCTTTCTTT. This chain connects TRBV20-1 to TRBJ1-1, with a tentative D call TRBD1 (5 bases). V was shortened by 3 bases and J by 5 bases, with 22 bases between the two germline ends. This CDR3 is built from 16 residues. Germline V gene lookup returns CDR1 DFQATT and CDR2 SNEGSKA (reference sequence).

The rearrangement joins TRBV6-1 to TRBJ1-2; D not certain. This CDR3 contains 13 residues. Germline V lookup: CDR1 MNHNS, CDR2 SASEGT. The V gene lost 5 bases and the J gene lost 5 bases, with 12 bases spanning the gap. The CDR3 nucleotides read TGTGCCAGCAGTTACGCGGCCACGTATGGCTACACCTTC. Its translation: CASSYAATYGYTF.

As concerns this clonotype: Since the CDR3 does not end with the conserved phenylalanine or tryptophan, this likely comes from a read error. V gene TRBV12-3 or TRBV12-4 combines with J gene TRBJ2-5; 12 bases map to TRBD2. V gave up 5 bases and J gave up 4 bases; unmatched junction bases: 8. This CDR3 contains 16 residues. As DNA, the CDR3 is TGTGCCAGCAGTCCTGGACTAGCGGGAATATTAGAGACCCAGTACCTC. Amino acids: CASSPGLAGILETQYL.

Ten or more counts support this clonotype. The chain carries TRBV7-2 and TRBJ1-6; D not resolved. Germline V gene lookup returns CDR1 SGHTA and CDR2 FQGNSA. Trimming removed 3 bases from V and 6 bases from J, with 6 bases in between. The CDR3 consists of 13 residues. CDR3 nucleotide sequence: TGTGCCAGCAGCTTGTCCAGTAATTCACCCCTCCACTTT. This gives the protein CASSLSSNSPLHF.

This clonotype was seen at least ten times. CDR3 nucleotide sequence: TGTGCCAGCAGTTTCCGAAGTTTGTGGGGTTTCTTT. Translation gives CASSFRSLWGFF. J is TRBJ1-1 and V is TRBV12-3 or TRBV12-4; D ambiguous. The CDR3 is 12 amino acids. Trimming took 3 bases from V and 13 from J, leaving 15 bases between them.

This clonotype was detected many times. The chain employs TRBV30 and TRBJ1-1; D unresolved. CDR1 and CDR2 (germline): GTSNPN, SVGIG (reference sequence). The V end was cut by 4 bases, the J end by 3 bases, with 12 bases between. This CDR3 is built from 13 residues. This CDR3 reads CAWNRVSDTEAFF. CDR3 nucleotide sequence: TGTGCCTGGAATCGGGTTAGCGACACTGAAGCTTTCTTT. Complete variable domain (other parts from reference TRBV30 and TRBJ1-1): SQTIHQWPATLVQPVGSPLSLECTVEGTSNPNLYWYRQAAGRGLQLLFYSVGIGQISSEVPQNLSASRPQDRQFILSSKKLLLSDSGFYLCAWNRVSDTEAFFGQGTRLTVV.

This clonotype was seen ten or more times. The gene calls are TRBV28 and TRBJ1-4, with TRBD1 as a possible D gene (6 bases). Germline V gives CDR1 MDHEN, CDR2 SYDVKM. The CDR3 totals 17 residues. V was clipped by 6 bases and J by 4 bases, with 21 bases between them. The CDR3 DNA reads TGTGCCAGCAGCAGTTTCTCATACAGGGAGGTTAATGAAAAACTGTTTTTT. Protein product: CASSSFSYREVNEKLFF.

Ten or more counts support this clonotype. The chain links TRBV28 to TRBJ1-5; possible D gene TRBD1, 5 bases. V dropped 2 bases and J dropped 4 bases, with 12 bases sitting between them. CDR3 length equals 15 residues. CDR1 is MDHEN and CDR2 is SYDVKM in the germline V gene. CDR3 loop: CASSLTRAGNQPQHF. The CDR3 nucleotides are TGTGCCAGCAGTTTAACCAGGGCCGGGAATCAGCCCCAGCATTTT. Full variable domain (missing parts from reference TRBV28 and TRBJ1-5): DVKVTQSSRYLVKRTGEKVFLECVQDMDHENMFWYRQDPGLGLRLIYFSYDVKMKEKGDIPEGYSVSREKKERFSLILESASTNQTSMYLCASSLTRAGNQPQHFGDGTRLSIL.

This clonotype came up many times. This chain joins TRBV6-1 and TRBJ2-2; 7 nucleotides align to TRBD2. Germline CDR1 reads MNHNS; CDR2 reads SASEGT. V dropped 5 bases and J dropped 2; count of bases not matched to a gene: 11. The CDR3 contains 17 residues. The CDR3, as DNA: TGTGCCAGCAGTTACGGGTGGGAGGGCCTTAACACCGGGGAGCTGTTTTTT. As protein: CASSYGWEGLNTGELFF.

This clonotype was observed at least ten times. The rearrangement links TRBV30 to TRBJ1-1; D might be TRBD1 (5 bases). This CDR3 region has 11 residues. Per germline, CDR1 GTSNPN and CDR2 SVGIG (reference sequence). The germline V and J ends were trimmed by 3 bases and 10 bases, with 12 bases remaining between them. CDR3: CAWSAQGTAFF. CDR3 nucleotide sequence: TGTGCCTGGAGCGCCCAGGGAACAGCTTTCTTT.

This clonotype was seen a few times. V gene TRBV14 combines with J gene TRBJ1-6; tentatively, D is TRBD1 (5 bases). Trimming removed 0 bases from V and 7 bases from J, with 16 bases in between. The CDR3 spans 17 residues. Per the germline V gene, CDR1 is SGHDN and CDR2 is FVKESK. The CDR3 is CASSQDRGSLVNSPLHF. CDR3 bases: TGTGCCAGCAGCCAAGATCGGGGGTCGTTGGTGAATTCACCCCTCCACTTT.

This clonotype was counted many times. The CDR3 sequence: CSARDLGGPYEQYF. Written as DNA, the CDR3 is TGCAGTGCTAGAGATCTCGGGGGCCCCTACGAGCAGTACTTC. The chain carries TRBV20-1 and TRBJ2-7, with D perhaps given as TRBD1 or TRBD2 (6 bases each). The CDR3 consists of 14 residues. V was clipped by 0 bases and J by 2 bases, with 11 bases between them. Per the germline V gene, CDR1 is DFQATT and CDR2 is SNEGSKA (reference sequence).

The sample holds many counts of this clonotype. The chain recombines TRBV15 with TRBJ1-2, with D hard to call. CDR3 length: 15 residues. CDR1 and CDR2 (germline): LNHNV, YYDKDF (reference sequence). V was shortened by 0 bases and J by 0 bases, with 8 bases between the two germline ends. CDR3 loop: CATSRDVDANYGYTF. As DNA, the CDR3 is TGTGCCACCAGCAGAGATGTGGATGCTAACTATGGCTACACCTTC.

As to this clonotype: Just one base apart from a much larger clone, this may be a read error. V gene TRBV5-1 combines with J gene TRBJ2-1; 11 nucleotides agree with TRBD2. There are 14 residues in the CDR3. Germline V gene data show CDR1 as SGHRS and CDR2 as YFSETQ. DNA for the CDR3: TGCGCCAGCAATATAGCGGGGGGGCCCCATGAGCGGTTCTTC. This translates into CASNIAGGPHERFF.

The rearrangement links TRBV27 to TRBJ1-1; a possible D gene is TRBD1 (5 bases). The germline gives CDR1 MNHEY, CDR2 SMNVEV (reference sequence). The CDR3 consists of 20 residues. Trimming removed 5 bases at V and 0 bases at J, with 28 bases between. Written as DNA, the CDR3 is TGTGCCAGCAGTATCTTTCGTCCCAGGGAAAATACAATTATGAACACTGAAGCTTTCTTT. Protein product: CASSIFRPRENTIMNTEAFF.

This clonotype has ten or more counts. V and J are TRBV27 and TRBJ1-2, with D tentatively TRBD1 (6 bases). Between the trimmed V and J ends, which lost 3 bases and 2 bases, there was a span of 16 bases. The CDR3 has 16 residues. From germline, CDR1 is MNHEY and CDR2 SMNVEV (reference sequence). The CDR3 coding sequence is TGTGCCAGCAGTTTCTCTTTGGGGCAGGGGAACTATGGCTACACCTTC. Its protein is CASSFSLGQGNYGYTF.

The V and J genes are TRBV4-2 and TRBJ2-1; 10 bases are a match to TRBD2. This CDR3 spans 14 amino acids. Germline V gene sequence: CDR1 LGHNA, CDR2 YNFKEQ. With 4 bases clipped from V and 7 bases from J, the junction kept 4 bases outside the gene matches. Written as DNA, the CDR3 is TGTGCCAGCAGCCCTAGCGGGGGATGGAATGAGCAGTTCTTC. Amino acids: CASSPSGGWNEQFF.

This clonotype has at least ten counts. The rearrangement links TRBV25-1 to TRBJ2-7; D gene uncertain. V lost 4 bases to trimming and J lost 0 bases, with 7 bases between them. Germline loops: CDR1 MGHDK, CDR2 SYGVNS. The CDR3 is 13 amino acids. The CDR3 DNA reads TGTGCCAGCAGTGGGCCTAGCTCCTACGAGCAGTACTTC. This translates into CASSGPSSYEQYF.

The chain recombines TRBV6-1 with TRBJ2-1; D unclear. Germline V gene lookup returns CDR1 MNHNS and CDR2 SASEGT. The V end lost 6 bases, the J end lost 0 bases, and 9 bases lay between the germline ends. This CDR3 has 14 amino acids. CDR3 protein: CASRGRSSYNEQFF. As DNA, the CDR3 is TGTGCCAGCAGGGGTCGGTCCTCCTACAATGAGCAGTTCTTC.

The gene calls are TRBV20-1 and TRBJ2-7; 7 bases match TRBD2. V was pared by 5 bases and J by 0 bases, with 7 bases of the junction left unmatched. The CDR3 contains 14 residues. The germline CDR1 and CDR2 sequences are DFQATT and SNEGSKA (reference sequence). The CDR3 loop is CSAGTTRVSYEQYF. CDR3 coding DNA: TGCAGTGCTGGGACTACTAGGGTCTCCTACGAGCAGTACTTC.

This clonotype has ten or more counts. The chain carries TRBV27 and TRBJ2-7; the match to TRBD2 covers 8 bases. This CDR3 has 14 amino acids. V lost 3 bases, J lost 3 bases, and 4 bases stayed unmatched. The germline CDR1 and CDR2 sequences are MNHEY and SMNVEV (reference sequence). The CDR3 nucleotides read TGTGCCAGCAGTTTCAGCGGGAGTATCTACGAGCAGTACTTC. It specifies CASSFSGSIYEQYF.

This clonotype occurred many times. Because the CDR3's place on the DNA is in doubt, the DNA is left out and the CDR3 is given as listed by TCRdb. The V call is TRBV2, the J call TRBJ1-1; no check of the table's D call, TRBD1, against the DNA was made. The CDR3 is 15 amino acids in total, end residues counted. CDR1 and CDR2 from the germline V gene are SNHLY and FYNNEI. CDR3 sequence reads: CASSSSGPMNTEAFF.

For this clonotype: Being one base from a much bigger clone, this may be a read error. The chain has TRBV20-1 and TRBJ2-7; 9 bases are shared with TRBD1. Trimming at V came to 3 bases and at J to 6 bases, leaving 12 bases not matched to a gene. CDR1 and CDR2 (germline): DFQATT, SNEGSKA (reference sequence). This CDR3 contains 15 residues. The CDR3 nucleotides are TGCAGTGCTAGCCCAAGGACAGGGGCTGTTAGCGAGCAGTACTTC. Its translation is CSASPRTGAVSEQYF.

This clonotype came up many times. The chain combines TRBV11-3 with TRBJ2-2; a weak D match, TRBD2 (5 bases). This CDR3 has 16 residues. The germline gives CDR1 SGHNT, CDR2 YENEEA. The V and J ends lost 1 base and 0 bases respectively, with 9 bases between them. This CDR3 reads CASSLGYGANTGELFF. The CDR3 DNA follows: TGTGCCAGCAGCTTAGGCTACGGGGCGAACACCGGGGAGCTGTTTTTT.

This clonotype has more than one count but fewer than ten. The chain is built from TRBV14 and TRBJ1-2; D might be TRBD1 (5 bases). The V end was cut by 0 bases, the J end by 4 bases, with 15 bases between. The germline V gene has CDR1 SGHDN and CDR2 FVKESK. The CDR3 loop spans 16 amino acids. The CDR3 region has the DNA TGTGCCAGCAGCCAAGATGGGACCGGGACCGGCTATGGCTACACCTTC. Residues: CASSQDGTGTGYGYTF. The full variable domain, its missing parts supplied by reference TRBV14 and TRBJ1-2, is EAGVTQFPSHSVIEKGQTVTLRCDPISGHDNLYWYRRVMGKEIKFLLHFVKESKQDESGMPNNRFLAERTGGTYSTLKVQPAELEDSGVYFCASSQDGTGTGYGYTFGSGTRLTVV.

The chain combines TRBV15 with TRBJ1-2; possible D gene TRBD1, 6 bases. The CDR3 is 13 amino acids. The germline V and J ends were trimmed by 8 bases and 7 bases, with 17 bases remaining between them. Per germline, CDR1 LNHNV and CDR2 YYDKDF (reference sequence). The CDR3 reads CATRMEGVGGYTF. CDR3 in DNA: TGTGCCACCCGGATGGAGGGGGTTGGTGGCTACACCTTC.

This CDR3 is CASSHYRELYNSPLHF. CDR3 DNA: TGTGCCAGCTCACACTACCGGGAGCTCTATAATTCACCCCTCCACTTT. The genes are TRBV18 and TRBJ1-6; no definite D call. V shed 4 bases and J shed 3 bases, with 13 bases lying between them. CDR3 length equals 16 residues. In germline, CDR1 is KGHSH, CDR2 LQKENI.

At least ten counts were recorded for this clonotype. This chain connects TRBV7-2 to TRBJ1-2, with 8 bases aligning to TRBD1. CDR1 SGHTA and CDR2 FQGNSA come from the germline V gene. Losses at the gene ends were 4 bases for V and 2 bases for J; bases not matched to a gene: 12. The CDR3 length is 17 residues. CDR3: CASSSGGWTGWNYGYTF. CDR3 bases: TGTGCCAGCAGCTCGGGGGGTTGGACAGGGTGGAACTATGGCTACACCTTC.

As regards this clonotype: Since a much larger clone is just one base distant, this may be a read error. The chain's CDR3 is CASGPKGHNEQLF. Written as DNA, the CDR3 is TGTGCCAGCGGACCTAAAGGGCACAATGAGCAGCTCTTC. This chain connects TRBV6-1 to TRBJ2-1; unclear D gene. From germline, CDR1 is MNHNS and CDR2 SASEGT. The CDR3 is made up of 13 amino acids.

Details on this clonotype: This may be a read error, as it is one base from a much larger clone. The chain has TRBV2 and TRBJ1-4; D possibly corresponds to TRBD1 (5 bases). Germline CDR1 and CDR2: SNHLY and FYNNEI. The CDR3 runs to 13 residues. Trimming cost V 6 bases and J 6 bases, with 11 bases left between them. The CDR3 DNA is TGTGCCAGCAGCTGGGGGGGGGATGAAAAACTGTTTTTT. Protein product: CASSWGGDEKLFF.